These 18 T cell receptor beta chains came from one sample sequenced in a study of beta chain features in type 1 diabetes. General study points: When Type 1 diabetes patients were examined, their TCRB CDR3s proved moderately but significantly shorter in all four CD4+ subsets.

Expressed TCRB transcripts were sequenced because the entire RNA isolate underwent reverse transcription. Data came from immunoSEQ multiplex PCR; TCRdb stores just in-frame clones and leaves some out. The sample consists of under 350,000 clones, approximately 24% of them appearing once. These receptors' targets are unknown. Sequencing used naive CD4+ T cells from blood. These receptors were taken from a woman aged 25-40 years with type 1 diabetes.

This clone was recorded a few times. The chain has TRBV6-5 and TRBJ2-7; D call uncertain. Germline CDR1 MNHEY, CDR2 SVGAGI. With 3 bases removed from V and 2 bases from J, the gap between germline ends came to 14 bases. This CDR3 spans 15 amino acids. In nucleotides, the CDR3 is TGTGCCAGCAGTTATCAAGACACGCCAGCCTACGAGCAGTACTTC. Its translation is CASSYQDTPAYEQYF.

This rearrangement joins TRBV28 to TRBJ2-1; 14 bases are a match to TRBD2. CDR3 size: 17 residues. V shed 5 bases and J 4 bases; nucleotides not matched to a gene: 7. Looked up from germline, CDR1 is MDHEN and CDR2 is SYDVKM. CDR3 bases: TGTGCCAGCAGTAGAGGGACTAGCGGGAGTCATTACAATGAGCAGTTCTTC. It encodes CASSRGTSGSHYNEQFF.

The table lists this clone with a few counts. V usage is TRBV7-9 and J usage is TRBJ2-1; D may be TRBD2 (6 bases). V was pared by 2 bases and J by 6 bases, with 8 bases between. The CDR3 runs 13 residues. CDR1 SEHNR and CDR2 FQNEAQ come from the germline V gene (reference sequence). The CDR3, as DNA: TGTGCCAGCAGCTTATTGGGGGGCAATGAGCAGTTCTTC. Protein product: CASSLLGGNEQFF.

This clone was seen a few times. The chain is built from TRBV9 and TRBJ2-5; D unclear. The ends were cut back, 0 bases at V and 5 bases at J, with 11 bases in the middle. CDR1 and CDR2 from the germline V gene are SGDLS and YYNGEE. The CDR3 runs to 14 residues. For the CDR3, the DNA is TGTGCCAGCAGCGTAGCTCCCTCTACGGAGACCCAGTACTTC. Its protein is CASSVAPSTETQYF.

The table lists this clone with a few counts. This chain joins TRBV7-3 and TRBJ2-2; D gene unclear. The CDR3 sequence is 16 residues long. V shed 5 bases and J shed 1 base, with 14 bases lying between them. Germline loops: CDR1 SGHTA, CDR2 FQGTGA. The CDR3 loop is CASSPHARQNTGELFF. The CDR3 DNA is TGTGCCAGCAGCCCTCACGCCAGACAGAACACCGGGGAGCTGTTTTTT.

J is TRBJ1-1 and V is TRBV7-9, with D tentatively TRBD1 (5 bases). Germline CDR1 SEHNR, CDR2 FQNEAQ (reference sequence). This CDR3 has 14 residues. The V gene lost 0 bases and the J gene lost 9 bases, with 14 bases spanning the gap. CDR3 sequence: CASSLAEAGPKAFF. Written as DNA, the CDR3 is TGTGCCAGCAGCTTAGCCGAGGCGGGACCGAAAGCTTTCTTT.

In this sample, this clone turned up a few times. The chain links TRBV5-4 to TRBJ2-6; a weak D match, TRBD1 (6 bases). Germline CDR1 SGHNT, CDR2 YYREEE (reference sequence). The CDR3 covers 14 residues. Trimming removed 4 bases at V and 2 bases at J, with 7 bases between. CDR3 amino acids: CASSRTAGANVLTF. For the CDR3, the DNA is TGTGCCAGCAGCCGGACAGCTGGGGCCAACGTCCTGACTTTC. Looking up the rest from reference TRBV5-4 and TRBJ2-6 gives the full variable domain: ETGVTQSPTHLIKTRGQQVTLRCSSQSGHNTVSWYQQALGQGPQFIFQYYREEENGRGNFPPRFSGLQFPNYSSELNVNALELDDSALYLCASSRTAGANVLTFGAGSRLTVL.

The chain joins TRBV30 to TRBJ1-3; D is possibly TRBD1 (6 bases). The CDR3 extends over 13 amino acids. Germline assignment: CDR1 GTSNPN and CDR2 SVGIG (reference sequence). Trimming removed 8 bases at V and 0 bases at J, with 11 bases between. CDR3 nucleotides: TGTGCCCGAGCAGGGGACTCTGGAAACACCATATATTTT. As protein: CARAGDSGNTIYF.

The V call is TRBV19, the J call TRBJ1-5, with TRBD1 as a possible D gene (6 bases). The germline V and J ends were trimmed by 6 bases and 3 bases, with 15 bases remaining between them. The CDR3 is 15 residues long. Looked up from germline, CDR1 is LNHDA and CDR2 is SQIVND (reference sequence). CDR3 in amino acids: CASSTNTGNNQPQHF. The CDR3 DNA reads TGTGCCAGTAGCACAAATACAGGGAACAATCAGCCCCAGCATTTT.

The V call is TRBV5-1, the J call TRBJ2-1, with TRBD2 matching 9 bases. The CDR3 loop spans 16 amino acids. Per germline, CDR1 SGHRS and CDR2 YFSETQ. The trim removed 5 bases at V and 4 bases at J, leaving 10 bases unmatched. The CDR3 loop reads CASRMTSGLGYNEQFF. In DNA form, the CDR3 reads TGCGCCAGCAGGATGACTAGCGGTTTAGGGTACAATGAGCAGTTCTTC.

This clone has a handful of counts. This chain joins TRBV7-3 and TRBJ2-2; 13 bases agree with TRBD2. The CDR3 loop spans 17 amino acids. The germline V gene has CDR1 SGHTA and CDR2 FQGTGA. J lost 1 base, V lost 4 bases, and 3 bases had no gene match. CDR3 amino acids: CASSWGTSGMNTGELFF. The CDR3 DNA follows: TGTGCCAGCAGCTGGGGGACTAGCGGGATGAACACCGGGGAGCTGTTTTTT.

The rearrangement uses TRBV9 and TRBJ1-2; 8 bases line up with TRBD1. Germline V lookup: CDR1 SGDLS, CDR2 YYNGEE. The CDR3 spans 15 residues. V was clipped by 0 bases and J by 7 bases; unmatched bases: 8. The CDR3 sequence is CASSVEGQGALGYTF. CDR3 DNA: TGTGCCAGCAGCGTAGAAGGACAGGGCGCCCTTGGCTACACCTTC.

This clone was counted only a few times. The chain is built from TRBV28 and TRBJ1-5, with 8 bases matching TRBD1. V was clipped by 6 bases and J by 2 bases; unmatched bases: 6. Per germline, CDR1 MDHEN and CDR2 SYDVKM. The CDR3 runs 15 residues. The CDR3 DNA sequence: TGTGCCAGCAGCGACCCGGGACAGGGCAATCAGCCCCAGCATTTT. Amino acid sequence: CASSDPGQGNQPQHF.

V usage is TRBV9 and J usage is TRBJ2-5; 9 bases map to TRBD2. CDR1 SGDLS and CDR2 YYNGEE come from the germline V gene. J gave up 5 bases and V 0 bases, and 5 bases lay outside the gene matches. CDR3 length: 15 amino acids. The CDR3 region has the DNA TGTGCCAGCAGCGTAGCAGGCGGGAGGGGGGAGACCCAGTACTTC. Protein product: CASSVAGGRGETQYF.

This clone occurred once. V and J are TRBV18 and TRBJ1-5; 9 bases match TRBD1. Germline CDR1 reads KGHSH; CDR2 reads LQKENI. The CDR3 is 15 amino acids. Trimming removed 4 bases from V and 7 bases from J; junction bases left unmatched: 8. As DNA, the CDR3 is TGTGCCAGCTCACTTAACCGGGACAGGGAACAGCCCCAGCATTTT. Amino acid sequence: CASSLNRDREQPQHF.

This clone occurred a few times. This chain links TRBV6-5 with TRBJ2-3; D ambiguous. The V end lost 0 bases, the J end lost 0 bases, and 7 bases lay between the germline ends. Germline-derived CDR1 and CDR2 are MNHEY and SVGAGI. CDR3 length equals 15 residues. CDR3 nucleotides: TGTGCCAGCAGTTACTCGGCCAGAAGCACAGATACGCAGTATTTT. Residues: CASSYSARSTDTQYF.

This sequence joins TRBV18 and TRBJ1-1, with 10 nucleotides matching TRBD1. This CDR3 is built from 16 residues. The germline V gene encodes CDR1 KGHSH and CDR2 LQKENI. Trimming cost V 4 bases and J 5 bases; bases outside gene matches: 10. CDR3 in DNA: TGTGCCAGCTCACGGGTAGGGACAGGGGCTGGGACTGAAGCTTTCTTT. This codes for CASSRVGTGAGTEAFF.

This clone showed up just a few times. Other DNA sequences in this specimen translate into the identical CDR3. The CDR3 spells CASSLAGGSYEQYF. In DNA form, the CDR3 reads TGCGCCAGCAGCTTGGCCGGGGGCTCCTACGAGCAGTACTTC. V gene TRBV5-1 combines with J gene TRBJ2-7, with a weak D call TRBD2 (6 bases). Germline CDR1 and CDR2: SGHRS and YFSETQ. The CDR3 sequence is 14 residues long. Trimming pared 0 bases from V and 0 bases from J, leaving 7 bases between.